Below, 10 T cell receptor beta chains from the same sample are listed, as sequenced in a study of T-cell reconstitution after alpha-beta-depleted transplantation in children. The library targeted TCRbeta and was prepared with unique molecular identifiers. MiXCR, applied by TCRdb to the PCR reads, yields one record per CDR3 protein. Seen here are roughly 280,000 distinct CDR3 sequences, about 9.9% observed once, and the top ten hold around 24%. The sequences come from peripheral blood, collected 180 days after TCRalphabeta/CD19-depleted stem cell transplant. All receptors come from a male patient aged 2-15 years who had a stem cell transplant for chronic granulomatous disease, so the T cells may come from the graft donor.

This clonotype occurred many times. The CDR3 region has the DNA TGTGCCAGCAGTCCGCAGGGGGTCCCCCTTTCCTACGAGCAGTACTTC. Translating it yields CASSPQGVPLSYEQYF. The chain combines TRBV12-3 or TRBV12-4 with TRBJ2-7, with 7 bases aligning to TRBD1. V lost 5 bases to trimming and J lost 1 base; unmatched junction nucleotides: 11. The CDR3 totals 16 residues.

This clonotype was recorded many times. This chain joins TRBV10-3 and TRBJ1-5, with D uncertain. The length of the CDR3 is 15 residues. The germline V gene encodes CDR1 ENHRY and CDR2 SYGVKD. V lost 2 bases and J lost 0, with 8 bases in between. The CDR3 DNA is TGTGCCATCAGTGAGGACCTGAATAGCAATCAGCCCCAGCATTTT. Amino acids: CAISEDLNSNQPQHF.

This clonotype occurred a few times. The gene calls are TRBV11-2 and TRBJ2-4; 10 bases map to TRBD2. The CDR3 runs 18 residues. V was pared by 4 bases and J by 0 bases, with 9 bases of the junction left unmatched. CDR1 SGHAT and CDR2 FQNNGV come from the germline V gene. Here the CDR3 reads CASSSIVAGGLAKNIQYF. In nucleotides, the CDR3 is TGTGCCAGCAGCTCTATTGTAGCGGGAGGCCTAGCCAAAAACATTCAGTACTTC.

The chain has TRBV29-1 and TRBJ2-7; D is undetermined. Germline values: CDR1 SQVTM, CDR2 ANQGSEA. Trimming removed 5 bases from V and 1 base from J, with 9 bases in between. The CDR3 covers 12 residues. CDR3 DNA: TGCAGCGTTCGAGTGGGTTCCTACGAGCAGTACTTC. This sequence encodes CSVRVGSYEQYF.

This clonotype has at least ten counts. The genes are TRBV5-1 and TRBJ2-5; D remains ambiguous. V was shortened by 3 bases and J by 5 bases, with 20 bases between the two germline ends. The CDR3 has 16 residues. Germline V gene data show CDR1 as SGHRS and CDR2 as YFSETQ. CDR3 in DNA: TGCGCCAGCAGCTCCCCGAAGGTATCGGCGTTGGAGACCCAGTACTTC. Translation gives CASSSPKVSALETQYF. The variable domain in full, with the rest retrieved from reference TRBV5-1 and TRBJ2-5, is KAGVTQTPRYLIKTRGQQVTLSCSPISGHRSVSWYQQTPGQGLQFLFEYFSETQRNKGNFPGRFSGRQFSNSRSEMNVSTLELGDSALYLCASSSPKVSALETQYFGPGTRLLVL.

In the case of this clonotype: This could be a read error, since a much larger clone is one nucleotide away. The V gene is TRBV6-2 or TRBV6-3, the J gene TRBJ2-1; 8 nucleotides match TRBD2. Germline assignment: CDR1 MNHEY and CDR2 SVGEGT. This CDR3 contains 15 residues. The CDR3 DNA sequence: TGTGCCAGCAGTACAAGCGGGGGCTCCTACTATGAGCAGTTCTTC. It codes for CASSTSGGSYYEQFF.

A word on this clonotype: A single base separates this from a much larger clone, so it may be a read error. J is TRBJ2-2 and V is TRBV12-3 or TRBV12-4; 7 bases align to TRBD2. The junction had 11 bases not matched to a gene; V was cut back by 8 bases and J by 11 bases. The CDR3 sequence is 13 residues long. The CDR3 loop is CASDAGVGCELFF. The CDR3 DNA follows: TGTGCCAGCGACGCGGGGGTGGGCTGCGAGCTGTTTTTT.

In its sample, this clonotype was seen many times. The rearrangement uses TRBV6-1 and TRBJ1-3; 8 nucleotides agree with TRBD1. The CDR3 length is 15 residues. The germline CDR1 and CDR2 sequences are MNHNS and SASEGT. The J segment lost 3 bases and the V segment lost 5 bases, leaving 6 bases of the junction unmatched. The CDR3 nucleotides read TGTGCCAGCAGTAGAGACAGGGGATTTGGAAACACCATATATTTT. As protein: CASSRDRGFGNTIYF.

This clonotype was found many times. This chain connects TRBV20-1 to TRBJ2-7, with unresolved D. The CDR3 has 14 residues. Trimming shortened V by 0 bases and J by 2 bases, and 11 bases separated the two germline ends. Germline lookup yields CDR1 DFQATT and CDR2 SNEGSKA (reference sequence). The CDR3 here is CSARDTLLAYEQYF. The CDR3 coding sequence is TGCAGTGCTAGAGACACCCTGCTCGCCTACGAGCAGTACTTC.

Many counts were recorded for this clonotype. The chain joins TRBV20-1 to TRBJ2-7; D is ambiguous. The CDR3 consists of 13 residues. Germline lookup yields CDR1 DFQATT and CDR2 SNEGSKA (reference sequence). V was pared by 3 bases and J by 2 bases, with 11 bases between. As DNA, the CDR3 is TGCAGTGCTAGGTCCTCCGGGCCCTACGAGCAGTACTTC. Residues: CSARSSGPYEQYF.